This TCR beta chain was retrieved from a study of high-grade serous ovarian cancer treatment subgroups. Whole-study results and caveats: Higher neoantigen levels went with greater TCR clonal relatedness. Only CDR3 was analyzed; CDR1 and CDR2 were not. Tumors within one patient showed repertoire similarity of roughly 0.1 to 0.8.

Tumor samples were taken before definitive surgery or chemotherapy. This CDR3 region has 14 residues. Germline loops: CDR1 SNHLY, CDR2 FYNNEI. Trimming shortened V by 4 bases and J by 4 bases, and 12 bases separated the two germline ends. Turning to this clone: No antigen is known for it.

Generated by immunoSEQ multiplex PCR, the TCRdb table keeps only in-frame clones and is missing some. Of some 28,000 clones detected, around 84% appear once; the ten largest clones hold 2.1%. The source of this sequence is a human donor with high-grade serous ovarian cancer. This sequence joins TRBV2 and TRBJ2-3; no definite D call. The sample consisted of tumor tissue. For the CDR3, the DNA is TGTGCCAGCAGTGTGGAGCAGGACGCAGATACGCAGTATTTT. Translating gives CASSVEQDADTQYF.